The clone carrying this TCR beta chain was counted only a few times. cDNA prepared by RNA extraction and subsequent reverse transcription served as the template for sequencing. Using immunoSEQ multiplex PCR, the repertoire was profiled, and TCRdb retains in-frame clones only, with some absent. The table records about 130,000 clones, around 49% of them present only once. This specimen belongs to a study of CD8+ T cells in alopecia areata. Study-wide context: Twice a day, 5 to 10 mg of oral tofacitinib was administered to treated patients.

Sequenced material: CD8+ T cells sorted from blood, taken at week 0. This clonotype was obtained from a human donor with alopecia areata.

The CDR3 sequence is CASSFSQGETQYF. The CDR3 nucleotides read TGTGCCAGCAGCTTTTCACAGGGGGAGACCCAGTACTTC. This chain connects TRBV7-9 to TRBJ2-5; 7 bases are shared with TRBD1. Germline V gene lookup returns CDR1 SEHNR and CDR2 FQNEAQ (reference sequence). J lost 5 bases, V lost 3 bases, and 3 bases had no gene match. CDR3 length: 13 residues.